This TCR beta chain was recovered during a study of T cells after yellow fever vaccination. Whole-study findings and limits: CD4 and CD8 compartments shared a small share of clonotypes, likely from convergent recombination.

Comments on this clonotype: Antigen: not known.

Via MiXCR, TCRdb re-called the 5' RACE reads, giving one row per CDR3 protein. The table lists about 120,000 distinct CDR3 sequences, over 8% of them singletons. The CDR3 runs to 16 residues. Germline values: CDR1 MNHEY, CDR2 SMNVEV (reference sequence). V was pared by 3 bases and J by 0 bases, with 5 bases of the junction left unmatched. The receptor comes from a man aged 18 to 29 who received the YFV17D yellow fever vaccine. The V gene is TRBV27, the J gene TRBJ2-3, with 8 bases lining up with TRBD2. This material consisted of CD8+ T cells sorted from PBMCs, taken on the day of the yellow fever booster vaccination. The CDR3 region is CASSFGTSHSTDTQYF. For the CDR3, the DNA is TGTGCCAGCAGTTTCGGGACTAGTCACAGCACAGATACGCAGTATTTT.